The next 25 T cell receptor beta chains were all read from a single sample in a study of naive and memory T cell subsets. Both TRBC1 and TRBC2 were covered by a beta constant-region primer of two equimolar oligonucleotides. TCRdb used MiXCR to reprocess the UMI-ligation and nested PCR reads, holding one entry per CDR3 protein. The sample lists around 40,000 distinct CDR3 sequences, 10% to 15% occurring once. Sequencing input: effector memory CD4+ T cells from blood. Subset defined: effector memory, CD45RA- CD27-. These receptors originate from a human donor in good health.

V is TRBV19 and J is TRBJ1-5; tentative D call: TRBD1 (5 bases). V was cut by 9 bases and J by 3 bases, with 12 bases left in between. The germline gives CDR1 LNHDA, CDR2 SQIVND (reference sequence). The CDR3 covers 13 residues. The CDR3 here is CASTSGLNQPQHF. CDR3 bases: TGTGCCAGCACCTCGGGACTCAATCAGCCCCAGCATTTT. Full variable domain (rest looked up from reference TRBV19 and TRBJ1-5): DGGITQSPKYLFRKEGQNVTLSCEQNLNHDAMYWYRQDPGQGLRLIYYSQIVNDFQKGDIAEGYSVSREKKESFPLTVTSAQKNPTAFYLCASTSGLNQPQHFGDGTRLSIL.

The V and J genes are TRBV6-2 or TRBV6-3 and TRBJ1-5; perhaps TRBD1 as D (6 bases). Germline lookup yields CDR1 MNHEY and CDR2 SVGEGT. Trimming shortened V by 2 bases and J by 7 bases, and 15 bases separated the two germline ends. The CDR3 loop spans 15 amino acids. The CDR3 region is CASSYLGGAHQPQHF. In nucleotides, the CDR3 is TGTGCCAGCAGTTACCTGGGGGGCGCACACCAGCCCCAGCATTTT.

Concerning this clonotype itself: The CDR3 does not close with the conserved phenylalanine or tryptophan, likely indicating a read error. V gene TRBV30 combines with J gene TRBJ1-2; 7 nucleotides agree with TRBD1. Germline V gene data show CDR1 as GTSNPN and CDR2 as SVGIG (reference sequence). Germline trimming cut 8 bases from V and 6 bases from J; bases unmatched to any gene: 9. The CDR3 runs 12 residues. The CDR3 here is CARDRVGDGYTS. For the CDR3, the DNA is TGTGCCCGAGACAGGGTGGGAGATGGCTACACCTCC.

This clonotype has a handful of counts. The CDR3 spells CASSLAGGENQQYF. DNA for the CDR3: TGTGCCAGCAGCTTGGCCGGAGGGGAAAACCAACAGTACTTC. The chain carries TRBV5-4 and TRBJ2-5; TRBD2 might be the D (6 bases). Germline V gives CDR1 SGHNT, CDR2 YYREEE (reference sequence). This CDR3 is 14 amino acids long. V lost 0 bases, J lost 11 bases, and 17 bases lay in between.

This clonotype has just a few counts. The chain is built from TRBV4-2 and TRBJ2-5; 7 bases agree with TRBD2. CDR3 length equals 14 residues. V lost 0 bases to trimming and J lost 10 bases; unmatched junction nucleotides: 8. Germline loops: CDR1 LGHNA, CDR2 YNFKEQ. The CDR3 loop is CASSQDRWEGNQYF. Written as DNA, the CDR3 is TGTGCCAGCAGCCAAGATAGGTGGGAGGGTAACCAGTACTTC.

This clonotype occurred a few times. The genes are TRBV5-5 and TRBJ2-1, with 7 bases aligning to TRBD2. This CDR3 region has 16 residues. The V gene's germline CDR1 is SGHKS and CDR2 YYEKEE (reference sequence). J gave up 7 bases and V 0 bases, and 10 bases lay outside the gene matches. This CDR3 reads CASSLGGGGPGNEQFF. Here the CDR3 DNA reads TGTGCCAGCAGCTTGGGGGGGGGAGGGCCGGGAAATGAGCAGTTCTTC.

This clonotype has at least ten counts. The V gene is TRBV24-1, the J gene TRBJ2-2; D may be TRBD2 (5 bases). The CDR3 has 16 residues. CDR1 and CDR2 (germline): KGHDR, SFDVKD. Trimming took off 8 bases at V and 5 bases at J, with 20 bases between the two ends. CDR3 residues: CATTPPGRGQTGELFF. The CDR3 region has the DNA TGTGCCACCACACCCCCCGGCCGGGGTCAGACCGGGGAGCTGTTTTTT.

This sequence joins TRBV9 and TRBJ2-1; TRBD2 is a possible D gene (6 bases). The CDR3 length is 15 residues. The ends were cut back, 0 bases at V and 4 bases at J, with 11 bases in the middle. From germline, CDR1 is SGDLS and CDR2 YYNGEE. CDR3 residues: CASSVALATYNEQFF. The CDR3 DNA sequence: TGTGCCAGCAGCGTAGCTCTAGCGACGTACAATGAGCAGTTCTTC.

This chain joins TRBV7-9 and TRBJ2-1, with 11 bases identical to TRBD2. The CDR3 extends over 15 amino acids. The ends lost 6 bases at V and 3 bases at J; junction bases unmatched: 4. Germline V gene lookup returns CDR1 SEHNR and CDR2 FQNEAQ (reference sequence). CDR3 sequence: CASSTGTSGYNEQFF. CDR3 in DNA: TGTGCCAGCAGTACCGGGACTAGCGGCTACAATGAGCAGTTCTTC.

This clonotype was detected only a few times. In DNA form, the CDR3 reads TGTGCCAGCAGCTTGGGGGACAAATCGGGGAATGAGCAGTTCTTC. Translation: CASSLGDKSGNEQFF. The chain is built from TRBV11-2 and TRBJ2-1; possibly TRBD1 for D (6 bases). From germline, CDR1 is SGHAT and CDR2 FQNNGV. This CDR3 contains 15 residues. The germline V and J ends were trimmed by 3 bases and 7 bases, with 16 bases remaining between them. Combining the CDR3 with reference TRBV11-2 and TRBJ2-1 gives the whole variable domain EAGVAQSPRYKIIEKRQSVAFWCNPISGHATLYWYQQILGQGPKLLIQFQNNGVVDDSQLPKDRFSAERLKGVDSTLKIQPAKLEDSAVYLCASSLGDKSGNEQFFGPGTRLTVL.

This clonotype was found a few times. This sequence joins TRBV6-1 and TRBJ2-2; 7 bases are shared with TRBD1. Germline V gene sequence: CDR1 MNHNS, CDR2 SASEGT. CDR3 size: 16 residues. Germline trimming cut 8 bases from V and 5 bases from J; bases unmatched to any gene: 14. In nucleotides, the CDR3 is TGTGCCAGCCCTGCCGGAAGGGGGCTCGAAACCGGGGAGCTGTTTTTT. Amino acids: CASPAGRGLETGELFF.

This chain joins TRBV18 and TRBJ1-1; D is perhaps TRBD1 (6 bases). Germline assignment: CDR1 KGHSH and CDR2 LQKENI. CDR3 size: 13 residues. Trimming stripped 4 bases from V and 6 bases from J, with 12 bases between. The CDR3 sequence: CASSLGTSSEAFF. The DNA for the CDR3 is TGTGCCAGCTCACTCGGGACATCGTCTGAAGCTTTCTTT.

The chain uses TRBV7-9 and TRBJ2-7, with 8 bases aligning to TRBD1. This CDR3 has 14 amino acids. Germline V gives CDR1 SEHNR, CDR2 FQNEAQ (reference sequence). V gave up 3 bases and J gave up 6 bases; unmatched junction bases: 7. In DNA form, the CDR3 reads TGTGCCAGCAGCTTGGGACAGGTGACGCGCGAGCAGTACTTC. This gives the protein CASSLGQVTREQYF.

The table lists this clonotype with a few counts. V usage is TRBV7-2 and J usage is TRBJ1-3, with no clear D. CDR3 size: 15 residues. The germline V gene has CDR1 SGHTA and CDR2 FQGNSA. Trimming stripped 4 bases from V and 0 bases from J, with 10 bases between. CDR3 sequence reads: CASSYKGFSGNTIYF. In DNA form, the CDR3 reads TGTGCCAGCAGCTACAAGGGTTTCTCTGGAAACACCATATATTTT.

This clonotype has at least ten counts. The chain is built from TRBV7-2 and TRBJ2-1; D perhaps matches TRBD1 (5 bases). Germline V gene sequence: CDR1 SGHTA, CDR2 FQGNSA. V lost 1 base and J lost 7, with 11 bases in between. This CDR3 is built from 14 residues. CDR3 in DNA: TGTGCCAGCAGCTTAGATCCAGGGTGGAATGAGCAGTTCTTC. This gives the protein CASSLDPGWNEQFF.

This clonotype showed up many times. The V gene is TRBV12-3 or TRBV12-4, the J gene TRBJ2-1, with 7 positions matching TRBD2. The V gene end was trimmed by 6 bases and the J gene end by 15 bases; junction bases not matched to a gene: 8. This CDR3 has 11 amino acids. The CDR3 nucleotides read TGTGCCAGCAGCCAGACTAGCATGCGGTTCTTC. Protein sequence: CASSQTSMRFF.

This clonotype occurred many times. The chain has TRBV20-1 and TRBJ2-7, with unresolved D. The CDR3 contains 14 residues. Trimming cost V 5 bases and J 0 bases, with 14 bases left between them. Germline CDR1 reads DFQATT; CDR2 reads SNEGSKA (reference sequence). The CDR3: CSALNPTTSYEQYF. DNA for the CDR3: TGCAGTGCTCTTAATCCGACAACCTCCTACGAGCAGTACTTC.

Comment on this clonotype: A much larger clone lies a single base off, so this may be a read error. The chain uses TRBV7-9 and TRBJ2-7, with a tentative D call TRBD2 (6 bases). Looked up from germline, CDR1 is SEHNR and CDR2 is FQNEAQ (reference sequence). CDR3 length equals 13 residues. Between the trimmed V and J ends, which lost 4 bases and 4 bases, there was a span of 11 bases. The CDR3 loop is CASSCDGSYEQYF. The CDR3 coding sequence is TGTGCCAGCAGCTGCGACGGGAGTTACGAGCAGTACTTC.

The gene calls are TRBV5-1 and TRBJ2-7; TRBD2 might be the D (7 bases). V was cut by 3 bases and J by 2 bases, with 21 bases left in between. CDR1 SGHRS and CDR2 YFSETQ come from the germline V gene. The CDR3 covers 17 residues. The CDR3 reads CASSSGGSTGPTYEQYF. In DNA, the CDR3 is TGCGCCAGCAGCTCGGGGGGATCCACAGGGCCAACCTACGAGCAGTACTTC.

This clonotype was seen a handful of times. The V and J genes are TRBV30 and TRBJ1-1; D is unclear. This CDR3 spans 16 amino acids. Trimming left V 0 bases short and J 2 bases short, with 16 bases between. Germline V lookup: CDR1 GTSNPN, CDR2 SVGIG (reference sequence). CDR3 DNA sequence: TGTGCCTGGAGTGTCGCCCGTCCCCGGCGAAACACTGAAGCTTTCTTT. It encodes CAWSVARPRRNTEAFF.

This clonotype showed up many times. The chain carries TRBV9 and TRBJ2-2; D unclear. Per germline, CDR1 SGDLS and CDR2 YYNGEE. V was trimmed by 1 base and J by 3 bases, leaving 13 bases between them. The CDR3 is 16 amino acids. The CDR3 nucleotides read TGTGCCAGCAGCGTAAGAGGAGACGGAGACACCGGGGAGCTGTTTTTT. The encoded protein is CASSVRGDGDTGELFF. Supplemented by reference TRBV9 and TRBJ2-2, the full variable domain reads DSGVTQTPKHLITATGQRVTLRCSPRSGDLSVYWYQQSLDQGLQFLIQYYNGEERAKGNILERFSAQQFPDLHSELNLSSLELGDSALYFCASSVRGDGDTGELFFGEGSRLTVL.

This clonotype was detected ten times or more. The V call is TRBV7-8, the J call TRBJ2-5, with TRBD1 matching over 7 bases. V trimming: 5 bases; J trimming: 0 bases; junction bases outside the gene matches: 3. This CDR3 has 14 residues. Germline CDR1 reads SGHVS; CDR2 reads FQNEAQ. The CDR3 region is CASSPGQHQETQYF. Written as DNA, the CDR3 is TGTGCCAGCAGCCCGGGACAGCACCAAGAGACCCAGTACTTC.

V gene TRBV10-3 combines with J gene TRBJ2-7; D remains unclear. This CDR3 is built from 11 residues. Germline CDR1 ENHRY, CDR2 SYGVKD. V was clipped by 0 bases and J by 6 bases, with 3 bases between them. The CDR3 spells CAISESAEQYF. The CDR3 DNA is TGTGCCATCAGTGAGTCAGCCGAGCAGTACTTC.

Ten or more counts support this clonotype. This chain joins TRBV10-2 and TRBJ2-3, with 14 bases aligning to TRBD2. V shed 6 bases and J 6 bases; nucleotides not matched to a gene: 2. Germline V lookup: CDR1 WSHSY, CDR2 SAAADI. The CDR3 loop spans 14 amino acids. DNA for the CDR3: TGCGCCAGCAGAGGGACTAGCGGGAGCGATACGCAGTATTTT. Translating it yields CASRGTSGSDTQYF.

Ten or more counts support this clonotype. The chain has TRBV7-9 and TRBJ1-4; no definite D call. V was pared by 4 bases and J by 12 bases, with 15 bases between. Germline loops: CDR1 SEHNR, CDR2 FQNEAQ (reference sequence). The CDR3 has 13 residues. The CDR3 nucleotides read TGTGCCAGCAGCTCCCTCGACAAGTACCAACTGTTTTTT. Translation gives CASSSLDKYQLFF.